This T cell receptor beta chain was sequenced in a study of T cells in Graves' hyperthyroidism and ophthalmopathy. This clonotype was seen ten or more times. Given a much more abundant clone one base away, this may be a read error. RNA transcripts served as the template for amplifying TCR beta CDR3 regions. A first-round RT-PCR of the TCR CDR3 used the HTBI primer set. TCRdb itself ran the multiplex PCR reads through MiXCR, one entry per CDR3 protein. The profile covers around 35,000 distinct CDR3 sequences, with around 50% appearing a single time and roughly 27% taken by the ten largest. The length of the CDR3 is 14 residues. In germline, CDR1 is SNHLY, CDR2 FYNNEI. Active moderate-to-severe ophthalmopathy, Clinical Activity Score at least 3, NOSPECS at least 4, under 3 months' duration.

The origin of this receptor is a woman in her thirties or forties with Graves' ophthalmopathy. The sequenced material came from blood. J is TRBJ1-4 and V is TRBV2; D gene unclear. CDR3 amino acids: CASSELTSNEKLLF. In DNA form, the CDR3 reads TGTGCCAGCAGTGAACTGACGAGTAATGAAAAACTGCTTTTT.